This TCR beta chain was observed in a study of T-cell memory formation after mild COVID-19. Study-wide context: Largely donor-specific TCR clusters were found.

The V end was cut by 0 bases, the J end by 13 bases, with 10 bases between. The CDR3 extends over 12 amino acids. Germline loops: CDR1 LNHNV, CDR2 YYDKDF (reference sequence). Study observations and caveats: Clones contracting day 15 to 85 were balanced CD4/CD8; later expanders leaned CD4+. Shrinking CD4+ clones were chiefly CM and EM; CD8+ ones were chiefly EMRA.

A word on this clonotype: As yet, its antigen is unknown.

5'RACE primed from the constant segment yielded TCR alpha and TCR beta cDNA libraries bearing sample barcodes and UMIs. MiXCR was run by TCRdb on the 5' RACE reads, yielding one entry per CDR3 protein. The sample shows about 540,000 distinct CDR3 sequences, just over 20% of them seen only once. What was sequenced was PBMCs or a T cell subset sorted from them (not recorded which). The rearrangement uses TRBV15 and TRBJ2-1; D unresolved. The source is an adult woman who had mild COVID-19 (a few samples of this study predate the infection). Cell type and time point are not known. CDR3 in DNA: TGTGCCACCAGCAGAGACTCAGCCGACCAGTTCTTC. As protein: CATSRDSADQFF.